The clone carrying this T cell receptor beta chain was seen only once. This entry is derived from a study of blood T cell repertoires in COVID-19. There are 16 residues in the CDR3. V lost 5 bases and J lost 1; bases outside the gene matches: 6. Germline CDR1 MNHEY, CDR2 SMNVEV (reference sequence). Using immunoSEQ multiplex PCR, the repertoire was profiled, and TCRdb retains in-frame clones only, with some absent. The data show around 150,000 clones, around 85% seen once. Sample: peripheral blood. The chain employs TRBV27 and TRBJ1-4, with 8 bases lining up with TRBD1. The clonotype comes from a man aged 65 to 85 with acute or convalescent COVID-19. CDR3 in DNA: TGTGCCAGCAGTAGGAGACAGGGGCTAACTAATGAAAAACTGTTTTTT. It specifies CASSRRQGLTNEKLFF.